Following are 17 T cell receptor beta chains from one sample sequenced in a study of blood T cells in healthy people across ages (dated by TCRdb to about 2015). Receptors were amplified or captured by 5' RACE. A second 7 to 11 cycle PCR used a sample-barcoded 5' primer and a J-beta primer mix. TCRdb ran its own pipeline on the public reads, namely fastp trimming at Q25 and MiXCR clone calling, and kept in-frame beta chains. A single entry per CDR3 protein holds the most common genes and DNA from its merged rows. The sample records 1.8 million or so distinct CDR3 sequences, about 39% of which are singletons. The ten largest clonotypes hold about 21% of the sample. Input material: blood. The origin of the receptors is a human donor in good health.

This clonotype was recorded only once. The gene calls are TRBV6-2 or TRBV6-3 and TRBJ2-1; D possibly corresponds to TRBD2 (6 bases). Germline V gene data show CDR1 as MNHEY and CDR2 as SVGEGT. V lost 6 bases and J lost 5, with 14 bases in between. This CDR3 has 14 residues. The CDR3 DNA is TGTGCCAGCAGACTAAGCGGGCGCCACAATGAGCAGTTCTTC. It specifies CASRLSGRHNEQFF.

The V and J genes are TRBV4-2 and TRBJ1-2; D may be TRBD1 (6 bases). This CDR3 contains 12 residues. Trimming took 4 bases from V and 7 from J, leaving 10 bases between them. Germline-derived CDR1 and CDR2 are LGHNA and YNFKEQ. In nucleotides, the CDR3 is TGTGCCAGCAGCCTACAGGGTCCTGGCTACACCTTC. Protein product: CASSLQGPGYTF.

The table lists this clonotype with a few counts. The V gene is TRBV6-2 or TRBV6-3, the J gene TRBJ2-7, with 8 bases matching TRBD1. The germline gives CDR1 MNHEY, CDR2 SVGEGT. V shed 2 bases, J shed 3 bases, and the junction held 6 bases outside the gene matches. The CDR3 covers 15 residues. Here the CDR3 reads CASSYGGTGGYEQYF. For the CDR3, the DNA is TGTGCCAGCAGTTACGGGGGGACAGGAGGCTACGAGCAGTACTTC.

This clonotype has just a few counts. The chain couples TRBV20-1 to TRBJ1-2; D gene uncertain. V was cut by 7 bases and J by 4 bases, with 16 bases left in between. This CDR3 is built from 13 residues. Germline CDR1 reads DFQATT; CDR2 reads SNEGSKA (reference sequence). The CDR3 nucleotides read TGCAGTGGGGATCCCGGCTCCTTCTATGGCTACACCTTC. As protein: CSGDPGSFYGYTF.

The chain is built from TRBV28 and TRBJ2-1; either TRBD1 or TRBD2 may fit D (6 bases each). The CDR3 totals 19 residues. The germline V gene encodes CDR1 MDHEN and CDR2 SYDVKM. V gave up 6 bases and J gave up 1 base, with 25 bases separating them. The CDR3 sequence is CASSSWGNPGGQSYNEQFF. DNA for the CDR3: TGTGCCAGCAGCTCTTGGGGGAACCCCGGGGGACAATCCTACAATGAGCAGTTCTTC.

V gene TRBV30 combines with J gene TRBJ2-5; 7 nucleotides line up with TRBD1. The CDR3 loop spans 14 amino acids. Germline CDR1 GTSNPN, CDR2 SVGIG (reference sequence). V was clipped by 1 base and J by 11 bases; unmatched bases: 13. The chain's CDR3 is CAWSDGTVYNEQYF. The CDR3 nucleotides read TGTGCCTGGAGTGACGGGACAGTTTACAATGAGCAGTACTTC.

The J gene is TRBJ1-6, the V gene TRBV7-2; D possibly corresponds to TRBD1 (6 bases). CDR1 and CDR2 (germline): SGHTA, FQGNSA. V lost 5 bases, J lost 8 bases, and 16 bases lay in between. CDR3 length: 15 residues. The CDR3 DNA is TGTGCCAGCAGCCCTCGGGCAGGGGAGTATTCACCCCTCCACTTT. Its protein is CASSPRAGEYSPLHF.

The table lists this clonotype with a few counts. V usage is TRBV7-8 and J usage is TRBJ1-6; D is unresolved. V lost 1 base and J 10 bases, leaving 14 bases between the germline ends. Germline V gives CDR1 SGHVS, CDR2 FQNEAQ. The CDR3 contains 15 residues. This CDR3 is CASSLGSKGGSPLHF. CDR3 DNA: TGTGCCAGCAGCTTAGGATCGAAGGGAGGATCACCCCTCCACTTT.

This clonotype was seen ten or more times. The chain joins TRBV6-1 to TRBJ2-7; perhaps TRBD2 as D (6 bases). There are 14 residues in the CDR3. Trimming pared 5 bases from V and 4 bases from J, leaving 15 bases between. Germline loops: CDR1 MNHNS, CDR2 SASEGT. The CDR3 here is CASSSQGGRYEQYF. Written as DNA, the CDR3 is TGTGCCAGCAGTTCCCAGGGAGGCCGATACGAGCAGTACTTC.

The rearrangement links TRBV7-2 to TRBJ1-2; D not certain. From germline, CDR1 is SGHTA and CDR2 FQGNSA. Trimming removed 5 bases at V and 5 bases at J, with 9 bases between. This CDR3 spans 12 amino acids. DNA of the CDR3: TGTGCCAGCAGCGTATATGGGTATGGCTACACCTTC. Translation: CASSVYGYGYTF. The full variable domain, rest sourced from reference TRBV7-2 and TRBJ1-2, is GAGVSQSPSNKVTEKGKDVELRCDPISGHTALYWYRQSLGQGLEFLIYFQGNSAPDKSGLPSDRFSAERTGGSVSTLTIQRTQQEDSAVYLCASSVYGYGYTFGSGTRLTVV.

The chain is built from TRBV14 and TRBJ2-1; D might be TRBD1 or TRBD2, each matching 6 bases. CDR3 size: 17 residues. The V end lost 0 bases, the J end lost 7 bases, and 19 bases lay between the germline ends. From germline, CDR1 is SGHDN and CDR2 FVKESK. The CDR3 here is CASSQESGGHLWNEQFF. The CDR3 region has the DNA TGTGCCAGCAGCCAAGAATCCGGGGGCCATTTATGGAATGAGCAGTTCTTC.

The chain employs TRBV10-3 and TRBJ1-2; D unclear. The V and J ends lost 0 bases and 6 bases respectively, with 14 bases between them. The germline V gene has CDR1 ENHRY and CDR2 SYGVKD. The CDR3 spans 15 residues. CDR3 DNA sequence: TGTGCCATCAGTGAGTCGAACAGTCCAATTGATGGCTACACCTTC. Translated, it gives CAISESNSPIDGYTF.

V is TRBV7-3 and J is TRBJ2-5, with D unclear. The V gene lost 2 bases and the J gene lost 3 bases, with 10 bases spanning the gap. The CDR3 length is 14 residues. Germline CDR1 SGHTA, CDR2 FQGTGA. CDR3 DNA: TGTGCCAGCAGCTTATCCCCCATGAAAGAGACCCAGTACTTC. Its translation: CASSLSPMKETQYF.

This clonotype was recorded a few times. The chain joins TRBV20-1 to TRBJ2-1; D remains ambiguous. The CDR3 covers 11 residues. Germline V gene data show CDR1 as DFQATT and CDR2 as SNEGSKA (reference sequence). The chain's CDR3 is CSESLGNEQFF. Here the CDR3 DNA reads TGCAGCGAAAGTCTGGGGAATGAGCAGTTCTTC.

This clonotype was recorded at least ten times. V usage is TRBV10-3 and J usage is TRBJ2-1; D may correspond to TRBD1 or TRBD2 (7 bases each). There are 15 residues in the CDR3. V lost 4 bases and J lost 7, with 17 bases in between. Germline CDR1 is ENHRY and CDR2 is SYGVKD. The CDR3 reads CAISGQGGLENEQFF. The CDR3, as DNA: TGTGCCATCAGTGGCCAGGGGGGGCTTGAGAATGAGCAGTTCTTC.

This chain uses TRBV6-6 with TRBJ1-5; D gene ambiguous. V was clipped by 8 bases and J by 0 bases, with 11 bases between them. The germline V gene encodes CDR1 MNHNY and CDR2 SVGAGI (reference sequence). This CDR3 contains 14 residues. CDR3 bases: TGTGCCAGCTGGGAGGGCTATAGCAATCAGCCCCAGCATTTT. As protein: CASWEGYSNQPQHF.

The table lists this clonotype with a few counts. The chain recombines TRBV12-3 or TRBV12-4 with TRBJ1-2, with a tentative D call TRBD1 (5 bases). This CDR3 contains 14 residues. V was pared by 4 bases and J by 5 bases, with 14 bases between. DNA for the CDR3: TGTGCCAGCAGTTCAGGGTTCACGGGGTATGGCTACACCTTC. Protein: CASSSGFTGYGYTF.